This T cell receptor (beta chain) was sequenced for a study of CD8 T cells in Susac syndrome. Overall study: The sequenced Susac syndrome patients included more than five who had clinically active disease and under 10 who were in remission.

Study findings and constraints: Clonal CD8+ expansion in Susac was highest in TEMRA cells and active patients.

This clonotype showed up just a few times. The target antigen is unknown. Random-hexamer reverse transcription was applied to 0.5 to 1 ug RNA. Amplification of TCR beta CDR3 used immunoSEQ multiplex PCR across 54 Vbeta and 13 Jbeta. MiXCR, applied by TCRdb to the immunoSEQ multiplex PCR reads, yields one record per CDR3 protein. This sample has 150,000 to 200,000 distinct CDR3 sequences, with approximately 95% found just once. This CDR3 is built from 13 residues. V dropped 4 bases and J dropped 2; count of bases not matched to a gene: 2. CDR1 is SGHAT, CDR2 FQDESV, per germline (reference sequence). The J gene is TRBJ2-7, the V gene TRBV11-1, with TRBD1 identical over 7 bases. Sequencing used CD8+ T cells from PBMCs. The clonotype was recovered from a human donor with Susac syndrome. CDR3 sequence: CASSSTGPYEQYF. The CDR3 nucleotides read TGTGCCAGCAGCTCGACAGGGCCCTACGAGCAGTACTTC.